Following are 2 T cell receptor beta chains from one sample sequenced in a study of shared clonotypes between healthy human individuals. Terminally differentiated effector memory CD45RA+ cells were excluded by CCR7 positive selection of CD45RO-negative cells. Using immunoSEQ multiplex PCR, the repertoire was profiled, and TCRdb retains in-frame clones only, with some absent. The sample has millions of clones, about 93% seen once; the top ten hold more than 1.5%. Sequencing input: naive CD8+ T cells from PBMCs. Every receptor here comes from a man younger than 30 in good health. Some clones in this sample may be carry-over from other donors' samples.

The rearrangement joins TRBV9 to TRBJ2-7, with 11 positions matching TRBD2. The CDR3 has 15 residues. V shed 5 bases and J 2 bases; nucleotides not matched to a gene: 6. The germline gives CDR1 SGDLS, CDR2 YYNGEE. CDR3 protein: CASSYGTSGAYEQYF. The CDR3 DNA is TGTGCCAGCAGTTACGGGACTAGCGGAGCCTACGAGCAGTACTTC.

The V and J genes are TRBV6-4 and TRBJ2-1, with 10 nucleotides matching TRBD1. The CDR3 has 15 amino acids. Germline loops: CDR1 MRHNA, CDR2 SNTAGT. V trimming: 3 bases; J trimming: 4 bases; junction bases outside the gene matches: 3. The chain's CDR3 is CASSETGGRYNEQFF. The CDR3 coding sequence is TGTGCCAGCAGTGAGACAGGGGGCCGGTACAATGAGCAGTTCTTC.